This TCR beta chain came from a study of OX40 agonist ivuxolimab in advanced cancers. At the level of the study: Subjects had a mean age of roughly 60 years, with a range of 23 to 79; around 83% were male.

TCRdb's table, derived via immunoSEQ multiplex PCR, lists solely in-frame clones and lacks some. The sample has tens of thousands of clones; about 89% are singletons. CDR1 and CDR2 (germline): LNHDA, SQIVND (reference sequence). V was cut by 4 bases and J by 0 bases, with 6 bases left in between. The CDR3 is made up of 14 amino acids. This clone came up a few times. Sequencing used CD4+ or CD8+ T cells sorted from blood, obtained in a trial of the OX40 agonist ivuxolimab. The TCR comes from an adult with an advanced solid tumor such as melanoma, head and neck, liver or kidney cancer. This chain connects TRBV19 to TRBJ2-2; D ambiguous. This CDR3 reads CASSNTANTGELFF. The CDR3 DNA follows: TGTGCCAGTAGTAACACGGCGAACACCGGGGAGCTGTTTTTT.